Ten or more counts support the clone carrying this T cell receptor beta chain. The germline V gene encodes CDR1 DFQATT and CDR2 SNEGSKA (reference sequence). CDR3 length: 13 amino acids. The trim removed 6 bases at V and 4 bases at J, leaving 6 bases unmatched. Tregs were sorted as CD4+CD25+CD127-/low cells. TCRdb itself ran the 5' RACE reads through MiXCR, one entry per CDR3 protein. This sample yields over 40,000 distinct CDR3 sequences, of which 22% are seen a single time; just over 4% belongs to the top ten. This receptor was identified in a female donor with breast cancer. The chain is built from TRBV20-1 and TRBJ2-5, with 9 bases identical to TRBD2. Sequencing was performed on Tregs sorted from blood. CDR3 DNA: TGCAGTGCCGCCGGACTAGCGCGAGAGACCCAGTACTTC. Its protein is CSAAGLARETQYF.